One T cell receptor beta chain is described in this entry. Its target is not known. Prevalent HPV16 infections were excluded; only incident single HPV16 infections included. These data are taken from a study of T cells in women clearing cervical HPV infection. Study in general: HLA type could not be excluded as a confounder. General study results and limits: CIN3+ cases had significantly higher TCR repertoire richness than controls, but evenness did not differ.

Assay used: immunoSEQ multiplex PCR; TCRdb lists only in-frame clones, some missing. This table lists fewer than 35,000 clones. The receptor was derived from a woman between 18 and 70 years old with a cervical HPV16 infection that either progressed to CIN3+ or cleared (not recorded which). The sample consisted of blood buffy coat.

CDR3 DNA (partial): TGTGCCTGGAGTGTACTACTTTCCCGATTGACAGGGGGATTAAACGAG. Its translation is CAWSVLLSRLTGGLNE. The full CDR3 is CAWSVLLSRLTGGLNEQYF. This chain joins TRBV30 and TRBJ2-7, with 9 positions matching TRBD1. Sequencing ends 3 residues short of the CDR3 end; the germline J gene provides the rest. CDR1 and CDR2 from the germline V gene are GTSNPN and SVGIG (reference sequence). J gave up 5 bases and V 0 bases, and 20 bases lay outside the gene matches. The CDR3 has 19 amino acids.